This entry is about one T cell receptor (beta chain). Antigen specificity is unknown. All the people who gave samples were healthy bone marrow donors. The data were obtained in a study of cytomegalovirus exposure and HLA in healthy donors. Study results and limitations: Later analysis suggested most CMV-associated TCR beta chains were HLA-restricted.

The CDR3 extends over 16 amino acids. Germline CDR1 SGDLS, CDR2 YYNGEE. V shed 0 bases, J shed 2 bases, and the junction held 8 bases outside the gene matches. PCR amplification relied on 60 Vbeta primers (plus 13 Jbeta primers). Per the study methods: About 10 million of some 80 million unique TCR beta chains were shared, per a later count. Method: immunoSEQ multiplex PCR; TCRdb's copy keeps in-frame clones and lacks some. The DNA gave D and trimming, while V, J and clone size come from that table. Counted here are about 170,000 clones, less than 80% occurring once; the ten biggest clones make up around 3.2%.

The sequenced sample was PBMCs. The receptor was isolated from a man aged 35 to 55 in good health and CMV-seronegative. J is TRBJ2-7 and V is TRBV9; 7 positions agree with TRBD2. In nucleotides, the CDR3 is TGTGCCAGCAGCGTAGGGGGATGGACTAGGCCCTACGAGCAGTACTTC. Its translation is CASSVGGWTRPYEQYF. Looking up the rest from reference TRBV9 and TRBJ2-7 gives the full variable domain: DSGVTQTPKHLITATGQRVTLRCSPRSGDLSVYWYQQSLDQGLQFLIQYYNGEERAKGNILERFSAQQFPDLHSELNLSSLELGDSALYFCASSVGGWTRPYEQYFGPGTRLTVT.